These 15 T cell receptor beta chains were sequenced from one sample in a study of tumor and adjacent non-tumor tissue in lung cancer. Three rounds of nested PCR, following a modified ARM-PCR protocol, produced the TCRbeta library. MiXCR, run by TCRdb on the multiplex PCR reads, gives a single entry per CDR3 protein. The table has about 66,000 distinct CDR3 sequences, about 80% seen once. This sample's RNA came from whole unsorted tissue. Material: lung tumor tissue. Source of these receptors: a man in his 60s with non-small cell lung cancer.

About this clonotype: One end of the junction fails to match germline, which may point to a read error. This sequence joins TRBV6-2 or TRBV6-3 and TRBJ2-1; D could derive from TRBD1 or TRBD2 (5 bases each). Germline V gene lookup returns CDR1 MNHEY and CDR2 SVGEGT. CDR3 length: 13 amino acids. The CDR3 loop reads CASTYPPRGEQFF. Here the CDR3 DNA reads TGTGCTAGCACTTACCCCCCGAGGGGTGAGCAGTTCTTC.

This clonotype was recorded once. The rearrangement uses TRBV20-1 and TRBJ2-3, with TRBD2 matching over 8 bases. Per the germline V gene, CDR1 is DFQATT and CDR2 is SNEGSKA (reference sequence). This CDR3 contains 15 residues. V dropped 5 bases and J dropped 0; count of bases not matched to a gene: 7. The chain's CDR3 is CSAGGLAGSTDTQYF. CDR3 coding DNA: TGCAGTGCTGGTGGACTAGCAGGGAGCACAGATACGCAGTATTTT.

For the CDR3, the DNA is TGCAGTGTTCCAGGGACTAGCGGGGGAGAGGCTGAGCAGTTCTTC. Translating gives CSVPGTSGGEAEQFF. This chain connects TRBV29-1 to TRBJ2-1; 14 bases fit TRBD2. The CDR3 has 15 residues. CDR1 SQVTM and CDR2 ANQGSEA come from the germline V gene.

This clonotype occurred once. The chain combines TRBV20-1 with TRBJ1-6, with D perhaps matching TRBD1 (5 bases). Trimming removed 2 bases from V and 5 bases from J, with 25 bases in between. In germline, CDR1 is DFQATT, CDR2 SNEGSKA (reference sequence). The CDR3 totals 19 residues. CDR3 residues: CSARNVRVGAIGHNSPLHF. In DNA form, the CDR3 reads TGCAGTGCTAGAAATGTGCGAGTTGGGGCAATCGGGCATAATTCACCCCTCCACTTT.

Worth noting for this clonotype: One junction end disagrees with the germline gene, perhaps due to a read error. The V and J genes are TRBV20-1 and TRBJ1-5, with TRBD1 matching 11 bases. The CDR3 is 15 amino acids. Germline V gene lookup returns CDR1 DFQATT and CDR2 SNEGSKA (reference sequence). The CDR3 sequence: CSTFRDRGFNQPQHF. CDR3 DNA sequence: TGTAGTACTTTCCGGGACAGGGGGTTTAATCAGCCCCAGCATTTT.

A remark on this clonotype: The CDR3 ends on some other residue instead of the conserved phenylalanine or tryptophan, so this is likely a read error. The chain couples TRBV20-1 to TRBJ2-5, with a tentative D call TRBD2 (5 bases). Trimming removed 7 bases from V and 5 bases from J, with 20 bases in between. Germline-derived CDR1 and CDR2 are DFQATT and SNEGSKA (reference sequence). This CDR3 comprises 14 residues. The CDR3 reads CSVSVGGEAETQYY. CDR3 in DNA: TGCAGTGTTAGCGTCGGTGGCGAAGCGGAGACCCAGTACTAC.

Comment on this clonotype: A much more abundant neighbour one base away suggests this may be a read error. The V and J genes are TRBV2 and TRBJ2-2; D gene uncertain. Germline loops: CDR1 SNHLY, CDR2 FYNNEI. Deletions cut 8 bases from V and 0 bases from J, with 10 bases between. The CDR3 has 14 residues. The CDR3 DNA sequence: TGTGCCAGCGGGGTGGGGACGAACACCGGGGAGCTGTTTTTT. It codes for CASGVGTNTGELFF. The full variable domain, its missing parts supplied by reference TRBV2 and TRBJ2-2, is EPEVTQTPSHQVTQMGQEVILRCVPISNHLYFYWYRQILGQKVEFLVSFYNNEISEKSEIFDDQFSVERPDGSNFTLKIRSTKLEDSAMYFCASGVGTNTGELFFGEGSRLTVL.

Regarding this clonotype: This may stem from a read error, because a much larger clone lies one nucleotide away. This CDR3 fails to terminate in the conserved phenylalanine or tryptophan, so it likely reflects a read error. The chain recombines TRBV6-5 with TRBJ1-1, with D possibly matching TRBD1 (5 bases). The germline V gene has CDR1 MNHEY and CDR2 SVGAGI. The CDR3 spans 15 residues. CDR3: CARSYSRRGGNEAFS. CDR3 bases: TGTGCCAGGAGTTACTCGAGAAGGGGAGGAAATGAAGCTTTCTCT.

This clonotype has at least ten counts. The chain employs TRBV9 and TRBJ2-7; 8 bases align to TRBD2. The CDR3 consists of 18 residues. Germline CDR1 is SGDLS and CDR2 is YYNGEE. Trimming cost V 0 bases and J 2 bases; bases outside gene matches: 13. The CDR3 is CASSVDVLGGRSPYEQYF. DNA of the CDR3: TGTGCCAGCAGCGTAGACGTCCTGGGCGGGAGGTCGCCCTACGAGCAGTACTTC.

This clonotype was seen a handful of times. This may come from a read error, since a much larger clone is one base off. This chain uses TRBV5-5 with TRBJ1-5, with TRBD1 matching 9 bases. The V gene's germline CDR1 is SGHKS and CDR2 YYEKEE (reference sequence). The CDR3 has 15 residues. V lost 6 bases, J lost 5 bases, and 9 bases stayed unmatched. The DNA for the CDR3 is TGTGCCAGCACCAGACAGGGGGGTTTGGATCAGCCCCAGCATTTT. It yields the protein CASTRQGGLDQPQHF.

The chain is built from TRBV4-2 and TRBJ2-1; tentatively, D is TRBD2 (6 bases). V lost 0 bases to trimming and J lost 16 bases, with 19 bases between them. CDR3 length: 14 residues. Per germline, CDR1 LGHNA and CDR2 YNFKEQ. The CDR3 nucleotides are TGTGCCAGCAGCCAAGAAGCCCGGGGGAATGATCACTTCTTC. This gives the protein CASSQEARGNDHFF.

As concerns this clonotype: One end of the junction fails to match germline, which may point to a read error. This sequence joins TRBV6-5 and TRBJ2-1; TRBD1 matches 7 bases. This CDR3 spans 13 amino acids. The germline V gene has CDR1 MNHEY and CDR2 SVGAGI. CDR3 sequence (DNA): TGTGCCAGCGCAGTTAAGGGGGCTAATGAGCTGTTTTTC. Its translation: CASAVKGANELFF.

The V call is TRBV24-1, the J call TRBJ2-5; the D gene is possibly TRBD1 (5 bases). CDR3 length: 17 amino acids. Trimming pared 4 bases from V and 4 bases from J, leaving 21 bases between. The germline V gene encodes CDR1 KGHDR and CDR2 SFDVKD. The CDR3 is CATSELAGTPQGETQYF. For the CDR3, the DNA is TGTGCCACCAGTGAATTGGCCGGCACCCCCCAGGGAGAGACCCAGTACTTC.

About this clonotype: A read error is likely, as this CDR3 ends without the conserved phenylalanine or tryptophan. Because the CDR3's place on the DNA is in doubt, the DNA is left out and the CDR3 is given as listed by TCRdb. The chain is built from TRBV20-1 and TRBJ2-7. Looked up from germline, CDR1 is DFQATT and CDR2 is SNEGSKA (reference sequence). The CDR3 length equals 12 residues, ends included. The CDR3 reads CSASGASYERYI.

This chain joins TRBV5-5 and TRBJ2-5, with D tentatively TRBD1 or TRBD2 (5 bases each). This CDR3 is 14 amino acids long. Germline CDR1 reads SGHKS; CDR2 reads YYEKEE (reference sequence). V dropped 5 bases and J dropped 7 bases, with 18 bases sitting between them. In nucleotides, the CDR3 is TGTGCCAGCAGTGATCCGGGACGGAAAGGGACCCAGTACTTC. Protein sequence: CASSDPGRKGTQYF.